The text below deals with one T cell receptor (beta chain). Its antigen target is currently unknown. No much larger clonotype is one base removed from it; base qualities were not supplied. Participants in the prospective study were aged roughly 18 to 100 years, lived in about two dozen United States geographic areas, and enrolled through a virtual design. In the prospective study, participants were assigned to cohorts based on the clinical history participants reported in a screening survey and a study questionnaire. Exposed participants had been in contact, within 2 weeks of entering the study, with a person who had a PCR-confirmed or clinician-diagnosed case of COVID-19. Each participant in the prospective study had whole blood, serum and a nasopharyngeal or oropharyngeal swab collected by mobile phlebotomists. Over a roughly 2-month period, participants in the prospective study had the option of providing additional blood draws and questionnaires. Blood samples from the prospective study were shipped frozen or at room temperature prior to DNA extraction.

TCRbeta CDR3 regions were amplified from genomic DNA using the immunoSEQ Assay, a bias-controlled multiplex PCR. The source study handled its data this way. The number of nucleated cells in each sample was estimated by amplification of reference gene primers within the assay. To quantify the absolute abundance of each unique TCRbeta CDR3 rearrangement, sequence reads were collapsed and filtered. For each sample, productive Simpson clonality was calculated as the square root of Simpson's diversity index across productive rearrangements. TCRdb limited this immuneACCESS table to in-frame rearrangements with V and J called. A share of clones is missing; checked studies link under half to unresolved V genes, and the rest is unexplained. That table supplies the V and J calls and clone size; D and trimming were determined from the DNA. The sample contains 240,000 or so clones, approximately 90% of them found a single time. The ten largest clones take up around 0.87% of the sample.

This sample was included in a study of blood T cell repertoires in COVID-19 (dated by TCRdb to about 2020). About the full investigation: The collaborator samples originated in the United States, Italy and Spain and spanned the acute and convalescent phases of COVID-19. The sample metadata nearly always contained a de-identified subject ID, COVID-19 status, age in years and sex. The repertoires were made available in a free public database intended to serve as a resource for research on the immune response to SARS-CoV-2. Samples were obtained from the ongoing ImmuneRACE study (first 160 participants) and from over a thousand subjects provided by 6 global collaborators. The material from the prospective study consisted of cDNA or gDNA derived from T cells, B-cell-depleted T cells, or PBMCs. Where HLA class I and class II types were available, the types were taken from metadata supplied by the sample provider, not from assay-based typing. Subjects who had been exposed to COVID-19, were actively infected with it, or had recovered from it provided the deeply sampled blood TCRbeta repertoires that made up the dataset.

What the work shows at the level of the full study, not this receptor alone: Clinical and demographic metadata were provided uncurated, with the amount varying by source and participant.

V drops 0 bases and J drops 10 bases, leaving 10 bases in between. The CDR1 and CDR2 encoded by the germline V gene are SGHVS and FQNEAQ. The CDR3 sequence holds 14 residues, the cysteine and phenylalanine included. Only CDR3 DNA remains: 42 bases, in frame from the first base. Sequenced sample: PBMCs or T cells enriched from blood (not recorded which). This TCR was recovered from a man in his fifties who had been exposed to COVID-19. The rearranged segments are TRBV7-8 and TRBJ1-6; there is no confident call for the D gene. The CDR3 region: CASSLAAEGSPLHF. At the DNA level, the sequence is TGTGCCAGCAGCTTAGCCGCGGAGGGATCACCCCTCCACTTT.